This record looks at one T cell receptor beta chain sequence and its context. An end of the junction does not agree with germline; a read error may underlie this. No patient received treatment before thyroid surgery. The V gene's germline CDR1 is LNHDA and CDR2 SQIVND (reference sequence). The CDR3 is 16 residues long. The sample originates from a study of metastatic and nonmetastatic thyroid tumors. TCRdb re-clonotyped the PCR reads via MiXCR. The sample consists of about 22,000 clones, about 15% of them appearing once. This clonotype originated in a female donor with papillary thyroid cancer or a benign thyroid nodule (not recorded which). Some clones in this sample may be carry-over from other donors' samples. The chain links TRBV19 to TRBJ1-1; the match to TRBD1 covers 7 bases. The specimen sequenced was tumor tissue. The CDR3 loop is CASTTEGGGGRTEASF. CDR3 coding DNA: TGTGCCAGTACCACGGAGGGAGGGGGCGGTCGGACTGAAGCTTCCTTT.